Here is one TCR beta chain with its context. Its target is not known. The data are from a study of cytomegalovirus exposure and HLA in healthy donors. As for the study in general: Across more than 350 genotyped donors, roughly 80% landed in the Caucasian-associated ancestry cluster. Notes on the study in general: Reportedly, a later analysis found an Asian-associated ancestry cluster had fewer N-insertions than the roughly 700-donor mean.

The CDR3 sequence is 14 residues long. V was clipped by 4 bases and J by 5 bases; unmatched bases: 7. The germline V gene has CDR1 SEHNR and CDR2 FQNEAQ (reference sequence). PCR used 60 Vbeta primers and 13 Jbeta primers. The method was immunoSEQ multiplex PCR; TCRdb's version includes in-frame clones alone and lacks a portion of them. This sample's table reports roughly 200,000 clones. The receptor's source is a man under 40 in good health and CMV-seronegative. J is TRBJ1-1 and V is TRBV7-9; 7 nucleotides line up with TRBD1. The material sequenced was PBMCs. This chain's CDR3 is CASSSIAGGTEAFF. In DNA, the CDR3 is TGTGCCAGCAGCTCTATTGCAGGGGGAACTGAAGCTTTCTTT.